The sequence of this TCR beta chain was determined in a study of blood T cells in healthy people across ages. Study results and caveats: The donors' CMV status was not determined, possibly confounding changes in expanded clonotypes.

The CDR3 spans 15 residues. Germline CDR1 SGHTA, CDR2 FQGNSA. This clonotype has a handful of counts. Its matching antigen is unknown. A much larger clone sits a single nucleotide away, making a read error possible. The use of a sample-barcoded 5' primer and a J-beta primer mix characterized a second PCR of about 7 to 12 cycles. Each cDNA was tagged by a template-switch adaptor containing 12 random nucleotides. Via MiXCR, TCRdb re-called the 5' RACE reads, giving one row per CDR3 protein. The table lists fewer than 800,000 distinct CDR3 sequences, about 30% of them singletons. The chain couples TRBV7-2 to TRBJ2-1; 14 bases are a match to TRBD2. Near its end, the DNA agrees better with TRBJ2-7, so the J call may be wrong. The TCR was taken from a woman over 75 in good health. The specimen sequenced was blood. The CDR3 DNA follows: TGTGCCAGCAGAGGACTAGCGGGGGGTTACAATGAGCAGTACTTC. Its translation is CASRGLAGGYNEQYF.